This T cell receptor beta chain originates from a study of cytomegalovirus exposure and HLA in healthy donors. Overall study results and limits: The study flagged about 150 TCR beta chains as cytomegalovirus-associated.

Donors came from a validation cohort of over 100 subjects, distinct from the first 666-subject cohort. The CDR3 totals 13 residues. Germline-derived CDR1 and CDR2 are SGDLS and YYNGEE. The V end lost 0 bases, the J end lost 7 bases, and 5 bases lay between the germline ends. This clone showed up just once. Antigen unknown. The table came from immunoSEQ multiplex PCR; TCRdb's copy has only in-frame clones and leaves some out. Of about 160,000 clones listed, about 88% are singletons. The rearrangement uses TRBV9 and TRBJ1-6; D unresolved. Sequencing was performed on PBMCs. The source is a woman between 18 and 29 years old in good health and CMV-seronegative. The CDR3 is CASSVGQNSPLHF. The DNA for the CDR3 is TGTGCCAGCAGCGTAGGCCAGAATTCACCCCTCCACTTT.